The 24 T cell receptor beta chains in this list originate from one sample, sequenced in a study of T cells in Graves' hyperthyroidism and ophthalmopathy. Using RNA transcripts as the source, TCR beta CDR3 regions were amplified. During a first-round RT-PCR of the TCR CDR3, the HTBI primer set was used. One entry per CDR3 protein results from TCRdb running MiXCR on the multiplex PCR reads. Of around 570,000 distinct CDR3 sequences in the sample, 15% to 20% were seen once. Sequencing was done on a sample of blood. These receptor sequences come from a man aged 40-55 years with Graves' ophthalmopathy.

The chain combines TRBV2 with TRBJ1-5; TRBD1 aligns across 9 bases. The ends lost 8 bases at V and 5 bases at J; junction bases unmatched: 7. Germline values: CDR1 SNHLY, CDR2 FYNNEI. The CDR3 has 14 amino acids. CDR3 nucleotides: TGTGCCAGCCGGGACAGGGAACCGTATCAGCCCCAGCATTTT. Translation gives CASRDREPYQPQHF.

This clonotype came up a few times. CDR3 amino acids: CSAKLRGNTGELFF. In nucleotides, the CDR3 is TGCAGTGCTAAGCTTCGGGGGAACACCGGGGAGCTGTTTTTT. The rearrangement joins TRBV20-1 to TRBJ2-2, with D perhaps TRBD2 (5 bases). Germline V CDR1 and CDR2: DFQATT, SNEGSKA (reference sequence). V was clipped by 4 bases and J by 1 base, with 10 bases between them. The CDR3 spans 14 residues.

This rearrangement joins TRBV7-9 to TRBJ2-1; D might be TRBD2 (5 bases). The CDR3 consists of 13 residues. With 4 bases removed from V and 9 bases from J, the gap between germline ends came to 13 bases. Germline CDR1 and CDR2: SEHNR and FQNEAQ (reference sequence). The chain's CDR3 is CASSSTSPGEQFF. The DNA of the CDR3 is TGTGCCAGCAGCTCCACTAGTCCGGGTGAGCAGTTCTTC.

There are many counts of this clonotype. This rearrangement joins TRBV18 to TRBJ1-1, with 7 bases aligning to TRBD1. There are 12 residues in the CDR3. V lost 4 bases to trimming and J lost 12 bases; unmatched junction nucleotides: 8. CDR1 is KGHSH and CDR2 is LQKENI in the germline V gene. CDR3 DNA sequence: TGTGCCAGCTCACGTTTAGGGGGCTACTCTTTCTTT. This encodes CASSRLGGYSFF.

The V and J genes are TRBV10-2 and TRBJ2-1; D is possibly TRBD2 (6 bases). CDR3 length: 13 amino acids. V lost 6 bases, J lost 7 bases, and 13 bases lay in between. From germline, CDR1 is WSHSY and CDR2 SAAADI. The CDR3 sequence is CASSSRGSNEQFF. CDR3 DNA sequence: TGCGCCAGCAGCAGTCGGGGGAGTAATGAGCAGTTCTTC.

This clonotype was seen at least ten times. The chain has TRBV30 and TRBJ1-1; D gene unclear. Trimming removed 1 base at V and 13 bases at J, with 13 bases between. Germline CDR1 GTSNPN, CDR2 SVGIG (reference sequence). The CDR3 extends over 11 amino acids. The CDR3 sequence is CAWSDGPNGFF. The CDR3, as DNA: TGTGCCTGGAGTGACGGCCCAAACGGTTTCTTT.

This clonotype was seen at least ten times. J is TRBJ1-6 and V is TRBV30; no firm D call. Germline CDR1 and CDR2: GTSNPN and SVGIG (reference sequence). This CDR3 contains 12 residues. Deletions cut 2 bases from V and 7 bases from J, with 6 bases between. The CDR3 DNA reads TGTGCCTGGAGTCTCGTGAATTCACCCCTCCACTTT. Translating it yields CAWSLVNSPLHF. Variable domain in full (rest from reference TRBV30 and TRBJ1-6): SQTIHQWPATLVQPVGSPLSLECTVEGTSNPNLYWYRQAAGRGLQLLFYSVGIGQISSEVPQNLSASRPQDRQFILSSKKLLLSDSGFYLCAWSLVNSPLHFGNGTRLTVT.

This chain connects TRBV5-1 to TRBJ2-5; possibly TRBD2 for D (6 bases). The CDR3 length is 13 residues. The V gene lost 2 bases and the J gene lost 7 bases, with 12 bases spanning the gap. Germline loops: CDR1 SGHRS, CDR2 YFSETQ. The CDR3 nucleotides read TGCGCCAGCAGCTTAGGAGGGTCGCGGACCCAGTACTTC. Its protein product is CASSLGGSRTQYF.

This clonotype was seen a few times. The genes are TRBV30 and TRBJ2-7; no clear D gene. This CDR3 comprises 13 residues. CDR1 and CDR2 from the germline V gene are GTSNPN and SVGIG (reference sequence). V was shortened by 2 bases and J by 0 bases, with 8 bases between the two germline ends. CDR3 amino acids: CAWSTAHSYEQYF. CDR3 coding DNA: TGTGCCTGGAGTACAGCCCACTCCTACGAGCAGTACTTC.

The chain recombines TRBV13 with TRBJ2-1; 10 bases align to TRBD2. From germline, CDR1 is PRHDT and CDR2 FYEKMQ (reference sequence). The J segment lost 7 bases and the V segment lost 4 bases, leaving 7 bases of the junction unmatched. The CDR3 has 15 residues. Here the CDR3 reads CASSSTSGTMNEQFF. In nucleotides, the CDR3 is TGTGCCAGCAGCTCCACTAGCGGGACCATGAATGAGCAGTTCTTC.

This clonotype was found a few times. The CDR3 bases are TGTGCCTGGGGGATTGGACAGACTGGTGCTTTCTTT. This encodes CAWGIGQTGAFF. The chain employs TRBV30 and TRBJ1-1; a weak D match, TRBD1 (6 bases). V dropped 5 bases and J dropped 11 bases, with 18 bases sitting between them. CDR1 and CDR2 (germline): GTSNPN, SVGIG (reference sequence). The CDR3 is 12 amino acids.

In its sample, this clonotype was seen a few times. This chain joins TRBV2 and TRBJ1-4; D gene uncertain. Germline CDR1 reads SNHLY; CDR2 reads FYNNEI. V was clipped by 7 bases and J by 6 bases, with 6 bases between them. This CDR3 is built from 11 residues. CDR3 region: CASIRDEKLFF. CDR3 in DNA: TGTGCCAGCATCCGGGATGAAAAACTGTTTTTT.

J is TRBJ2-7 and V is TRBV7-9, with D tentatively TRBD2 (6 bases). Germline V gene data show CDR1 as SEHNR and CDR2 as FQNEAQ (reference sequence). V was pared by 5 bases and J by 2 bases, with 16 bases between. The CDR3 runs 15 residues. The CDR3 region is CASSPRGSGAYEQYF. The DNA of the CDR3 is TGTGCCAGCAGCCCCCGAGGTAGCGGTGCCTACGAGCAGTACTTC.

This CDR3 reads CASSHQGVSYEQYF. The CDR3 DNA reads TGTGCCAGCAGTCATCAGGGGGTGTCCTACGAGCAGTACTTC. The V and J genes are TRBV27 and TRBJ2-7; 7 positions agree with TRBD1. Germline V lookup: CDR1 MNHEY, CDR2 SMNVEV (reference sequence). The CDR3 is 14 residues long. J was trimmed by 1 base and V by 5 bases; bases with no gene match: 5.

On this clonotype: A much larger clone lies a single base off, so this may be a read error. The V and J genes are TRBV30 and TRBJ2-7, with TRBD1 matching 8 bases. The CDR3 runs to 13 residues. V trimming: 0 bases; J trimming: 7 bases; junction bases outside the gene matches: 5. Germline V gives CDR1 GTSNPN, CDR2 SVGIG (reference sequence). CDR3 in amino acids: CAWSVAGQGEQYF. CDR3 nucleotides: TGTGCCTGGAGTGTGGCAGGACAGGGTGAGCAGTACTTC.

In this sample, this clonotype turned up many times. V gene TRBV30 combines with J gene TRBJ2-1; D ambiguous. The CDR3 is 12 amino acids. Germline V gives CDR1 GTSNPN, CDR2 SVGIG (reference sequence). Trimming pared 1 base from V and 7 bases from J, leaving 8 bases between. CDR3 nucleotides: TGTGCCTGGAGTGGACACTTGAATGAGCAGTTCTTC. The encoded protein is CAWSGHLNEQFF.

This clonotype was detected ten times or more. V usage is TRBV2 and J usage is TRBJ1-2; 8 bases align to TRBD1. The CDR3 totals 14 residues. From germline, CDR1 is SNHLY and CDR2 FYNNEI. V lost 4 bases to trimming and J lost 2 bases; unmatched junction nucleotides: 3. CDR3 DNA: TGTGCCAGCAGTGGTAGGACAGGGAACTATGGCTACACCTTC. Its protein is CASSGRTGNYGYTF.

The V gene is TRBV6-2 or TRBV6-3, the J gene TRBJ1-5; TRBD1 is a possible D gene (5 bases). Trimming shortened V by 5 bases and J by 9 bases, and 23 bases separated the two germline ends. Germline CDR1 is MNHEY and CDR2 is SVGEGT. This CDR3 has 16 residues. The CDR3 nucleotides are TGTGCCAGCAGTACCCGCCCTCCAGGGTATCCGGGGCCCCAGCATTTT. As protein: CASSTRPPGYPGPQHF.

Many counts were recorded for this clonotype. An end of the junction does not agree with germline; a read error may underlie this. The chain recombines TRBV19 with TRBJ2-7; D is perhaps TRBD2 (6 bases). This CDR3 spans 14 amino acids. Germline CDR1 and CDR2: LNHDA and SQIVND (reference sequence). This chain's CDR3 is CASSISGSSYEQYF. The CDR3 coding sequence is TGCGCCAGCAGTATTAGCGGTTCCTCCTACGAGCAGTACTTC.

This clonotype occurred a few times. Here the CDR3 reads CASRYDRGQYNEQFF. For the CDR3, the DNA is TGTGCCAGCAGGTACGACAGGGGACAGTACAATGAGCAGTTCTTC. The chain joins TRBV7-8 to TRBJ2-1; 8 bases fit TRBD1. The germline V gene encodes CDR1 SGHVS and CDR2 FQNEAQ. V lost 6 bases, J lost 4 bases, and 8 bases stayed unmatched. CDR3 length: 15 amino acids.

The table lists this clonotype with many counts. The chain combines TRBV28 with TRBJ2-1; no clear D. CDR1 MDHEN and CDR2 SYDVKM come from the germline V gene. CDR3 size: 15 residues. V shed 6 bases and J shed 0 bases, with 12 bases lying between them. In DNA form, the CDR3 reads TGTGCCAGCAGCCTCACTTTGAGCTCCTACAATGAGCAGTTCTTC. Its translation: CASSLTLSSYNEQFF.

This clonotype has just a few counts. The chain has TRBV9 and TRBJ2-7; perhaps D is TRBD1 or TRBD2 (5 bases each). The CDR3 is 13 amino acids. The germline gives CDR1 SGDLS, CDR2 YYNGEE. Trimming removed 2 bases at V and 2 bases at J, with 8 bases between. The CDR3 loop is CASSVGDAYEQYF. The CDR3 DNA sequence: TGTGCCAGCAGCGTGGGGGACGCCTACGAGCAGTACTTC.

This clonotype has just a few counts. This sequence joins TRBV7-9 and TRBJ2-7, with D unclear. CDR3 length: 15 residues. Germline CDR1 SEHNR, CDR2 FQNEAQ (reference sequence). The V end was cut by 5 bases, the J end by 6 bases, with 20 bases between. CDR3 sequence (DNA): TGTGCCAGCAGCCCCACGGCGGCCGTCATCGGCGAGCAGTACTTC. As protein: CASSPTAAVIGEQYF.

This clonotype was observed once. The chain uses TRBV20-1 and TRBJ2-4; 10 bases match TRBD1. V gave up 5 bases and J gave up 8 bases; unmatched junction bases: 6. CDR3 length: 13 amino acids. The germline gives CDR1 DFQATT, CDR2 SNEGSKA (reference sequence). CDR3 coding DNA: TGCAGTGCTCCCTGGACAGGGGGACACATTCAGTACTTC. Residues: CSAPWTGGHIQYF.